This T cell receptor beta chain was sequenced for a study of cytomegalovirus exposure and HLA in healthy donors. Findings of the study overall: Listed as cytomegalovirus-associated were 170 or so TCR beta chains. The authors confirmed in vitro that a few CMV-associated chains were specific for CMV antigens. Productive rates of about 90% or about 30% were seen for most TCR beta V segments in an earlier analysis.

The V gene lost 0 bases and the J gene lost 2 bases, with 12 bases spanning the gap. The germline V gene has CDR1 LGHNA and CDR2 YSLEER. This CDR3 has 16 amino acids. This clone was counted only a few times. Its antigen is undetermined. Vbeta (60) and Jbeta (13) primers were used in the PCR. The assay was immunoSEQ multiplex PCR, and TCRdb's table has in-frame clones only and misses some. Counted here are about 130,000 clones, roughly two thirds occurring once; the ten biggest clones make up around 1.6%. The source is a man aged 25-40 years in good health and CMV-seropositive. The rearrangement links TRBV4-3 to TRBJ2-3, with D perhaps matching TRBD1 (6 bases). The specimen was PBMCs. CDR3 sequence (DNA): TGCGCCAGCAGCCAAGACGCCAGGGGCTACACAGATACGCAGTATTTT. It codes for CASSQDARGYTDTQYF.